These 15 T cell receptor beta chains share one sample of origin, sequenced in a study of molecular identifiers for immune sequencing clone quantification. TCRdb re-called the PCR reads through MiXCR, storing one row per CDR3 protein. The table has 35,000 or so distinct CDR3 sequences, about 18% seen once. The sample comprised naive CD8+ T cells from blood, with Jurkat cell RNA spiked in. Subset specified: FACS-sorted CD8+CD4-CCR7+CD45RA+ naive T cells. These receptors all stem from a human donor in good health. Some libraries in this study had Jurkat cell RNA spiked in.

The rearrangement uses TRBV28 and TRBJ1-2, with 7 bases lining up with TRBD1. Germline V gene lookup returns CDR1 MDHEN and CDR2 SYDVKM. This CDR3 spans 13 amino acids. Trimming took 6 bases from V and 5 from J; bases not matched to a gene: 6. The CDR3 sequence is CASSPGTVYGYTF. DNA for the CDR3: TGTGCCAGCAGCCCAGGGACAGTATATGGCTACACCTTC.

This clonotype was recorded many times. The chain is built from TRBV11-2 and TRBJ2-3; 8 bases map to TRBD2. The V gene end was trimmed by 4 bases and the J gene end by 0 bases; junction bases not matched to a gene: 9. Germline V CDR1 and CDR2: SGHAT, FQNNGV. The CDR3 runs 17 residues. The CDR3 DNA reads as TGTGCCAGCAGCTCACCAGCGGGAGCGCGTAGCACAGATACGCAGTATTTT. The encoded protein is CASSSPAGARSTDTQYF.

In its sample, this clonotype was seen many times. The chain has TRBV19 and TRBJ2-6; 9 nucleotides agree with TRBD1. The CDR3 loop spans 17 amino acids. Germline CDR1 is LNHDA and CDR2 is SQIVND (reference sequence). Unmatched junction bases numbered 10, after V lost 0 bases and J lost 10 bases. As DNA, the CDR3 is TGTGCCAGTAGTATAGATTGGGGCAGGGGACAGGGAAACGTCCTGACTTTC. It encodes CASSIDWGRGQGNVLTF.

There are many counts of this clonotype. The gene calls are TRBV24-1 and TRBJ2-5; 14 bases fit TRBD2. Germline CDR1 and CDR2: KGHDR and SFDVKD. CDR3 length: 16 residues. The J segment lost 3 bases and the V segment lost 10 bases, leaving 9 bases of the junction unmatched. CDR3 region: CATGPMGLAGEETQYF. The CDR3 coding sequence is TGTGCCACAGGACCTATGGGACTAGCGGGAGAAGAGACCCAGTACTTC.

This clonotype was picked up many times. The chain recombines TRBV4-3 with TRBJ2-5; TRBD2 matches 7 bases. Germline V gene sequence: CDR1 LGHNA, CDR2 YSLEER. The CDR3 extends over 16 amino acids. V shed 1 base, J shed 3 bases, and the junction held 8 bases outside the gene matches. As DNA, the CDR3 is TGCGCCAGCAGCCAAGTGATGGCGGGGGACGAAGAGACCCAGTACTTC. This codes for CASSQVMAGDEETQYF.

By frequency in the sample, this clonotype is medium-sized. The CDR3 region is CSVEEVGDEQYF. The CDR3 DNA follows: TGCAGCGTTGAAGAGGTGGGAGACGAGCAGTACTTC. The V call is TRBV29-1, the J call TRBJ2-7, with D possibly being TRBD2 (5 bases). V dropped 0 bases and J dropped 5 bases, with 8 bases sitting between them. Germline V gives CDR1 SQVTM, CDR2 ANQGSEA. The CDR3 totals 12 residues.

This clonotype has just a few counts. J is TRBJ2-3 and V is TRBV6-5; 7 bases align to TRBD2. The germline CDR1 and CDR2 sequences are MNHEY and SVGAGI. The V and J ends lost 5 bases and 2 bases, in that order; junction bases with no gene match: 19. The CDR3 runs to 19 residues. The CDR3 protein is CASSKGLRFSPYNTDTQYF. CDR3 nucleotide sequence: TGTGCCAGCAGTAAGGGACTACGTTTCTCACCTTATAACACAGATACGCAGTATTTT.

The chain links TRBV27 to TRBJ1-6; D is uncertain. Germline loops: CDR1 MNHEY, CDR2 SMNVEV (reference sequence). The CDR3 is 16 amino acids. Trimming removed 0 bases at V and 2 bases at J, with 8 bases between. Written as DNA, the CDR3 is TGTGCCAGCAGTTTATCTTACAGTACCTATAATTCACCCCTCCACTTT. Amino acid sequence: CASSLSYSTYNSPLHF.

In this sample, this clonotype turned up a few times. The chain is built from TRBV3-1 and TRBJ1-4, with D unclear. The CDR3 runs to 12 residues. In germline, CDR1 is LGHDT, CDR2 YNNKEL (reference sequence). The V and J ends lost 1 base and 10 bases respectively, with 7 bases between them. In nucleotides, the CDR3 is TGTGCCAGCAGCCAAGCGGGGAGAAAACTGTTTTTT. Amino acids: CASSQAGRKLFF.

Turning to this clonotype: A much more abundant neighbour one base away suggests this may be a read error. V is TRBV6-2 or TRBV6-3 and J is TRBJ2-1, with D perhaps assigned TRBD1 or TRBD2 (5 bases each). The CDR3 length is 17 residues. Germline V lookup: CDR1 MNHEY, CDR2 SVGEGT. Trimming took off 7 bases at V and 2 bases at J, with 21 bases between the two ends. Here the CDR3 reads CASTHEDGTSPYNEQFF. CDR3 in DNA: TGTGCCAGCACCCACGAGGATGGGACGAGCCCCTACAATGAGCAGTTCTTC.

This sequence joins TRBV7-3 and TRBJ2-1; unclear D gene. CDR1 and CDR2 from the germline V gene are SGHTA and FQGTGA. V lost 8 bases and J lost 6, with 14 bases in between. This CDR3 region has 13 residues. CDR3 nucleotide sequence: TGTGCCAGCGGCGCAAAAATAGGCAATGAGCAGTTCTTC. Its translation: CASGAKIGNEQFF.

This clonotype occurred a few times. The gene calls are TRBV29-1 and TRBJ2-1, with 7 bases matching TRBD2. This CDR3 is 15 amino acids long. The germline V gene has CDR1 SQVTM and CDR2 ANQGSEA. J was trimmed by 2 bases and V by 4 bases; bases with no gene match: 8. CDR3 amino acids: CSVGPLAEPYNEQFF. Here the CDR3 DNA reads TGCAGCGTTGGGCCCCTAGCGGAACCCTACAATGAGCAGTTCTTC.

In this sample, this clonotype turned up many times. CDR3 amino acids: CATKPGQGAYEQYF. In nucleotides, the CDR3 is TGTGCCACCAAACCGGGACAGGGAGCCTACGAGCAGTACTTC. The rearrangement links TRBV15 to TRBJ2-7; 9 bases are a match to TRBD1. Germline trimming cut 7 bases from V and 2 bases from J; bases unmatched to any gene: 6. The germline V gene encodes CDR1 LNHNV and CDR2 YYDKDF (reference sequence). There are 14 residues in the CDR3.

This clonotype appeared many times. The V call is TRBV7-2, the J call TRBJ2-3; 9 nucleotides match TRBD2. Germline loops: CDR1 SGHTA, CDR2 FQGNSA. CDR3 length: 18 residues. The V and J ends lost 2 bases and 2 bases, in that order; junction bases with no gene match: 11. CDR3 nucleotide sequence: TGTGCCAGCAGCTTACTCGACGCGGGAGGGTTGGACACAGATACGCAGTATTTT. It is translated as CASSLLDAGGLDTDTQYF.

This clonotype was seen at least ten times. The genes are TRBV5-1 and TRBJ2-5; 7 nucleotides align to TRBD1. The trim removed 3 bases at V and 5 bases at J, leaving 16 bases unmatched. The CDR3 spans 17 residues. Germline CDR1 and CDR2: SGHRS and YFSETQ. CDR3 DNA: TGCGCCAGCAGCTCCGCCGAGACAGGGAGTATTTTGGAGACCCAGTACTTC. Encoded protein: CASSSAETGSILETQYF.